These 26 T cell receptor beta chains were all obtained from the same sample, sequenced in a study of blood T cell repertoires in COVID-19. The assay was immunoSEQ multiplex PCR, and TCRdb's table has in-frame clones only and misses some. Here the sample spans some 180,000 clones, roughly 80% being singletons. Sequencing used peripheral blood. Receptors originate from a human donor in a cohort sampled during active COVID-19.

In this sample, this clone turned up once. This chain connects TRBV13 to TRBJ1-4; D unresolved. V lost 0 bases and J 16 bases, leaving 15 bases between the germline ends. The CDR3 totals 13 residues. Germline V gives CDR1 PRHDT, CDR2 FYEKMQ (reference sequence). This CDR3 is CASSLGSQDLRFF. CDR3 nucleotides: TGTGCCAGCAGCTTAGGGTCCCAGGACTTGAGGTTTTTT.

The chain uses TRBV9 and TRBJ2-3; D is perhaps TRBD2 (6 bases). The germline CDR1 and CDR2 sequences are SGDLS and YYNGEE. Trimming took 0 bases from V and 3 from J, leaving 14 bases between them. The CDR3 runs to 16 residues. The CDR3 bases are TGTGCCAGCAGCGTAGACGGCGGGGATAGTACAGATACGCAGTATTTT. This gives the protein CASSVDGGDSTDTQYF.

The V gene is TRBV19, the J gene TRBJ1-4; D is uncertain. In germline, CDR1 is LNHDA, CDR2 SQIVND (reference sequence). Trimming cost V 5 bases and J 5 bases, with 9 bases left between them. The CDR3 consists of 13 residues. CDR3 sequence reads: CASSLGRNEKLFF. CDR3 nucleotide sequence: TGTGCCAGTAGTCTGGGCAGAAATGAAAAACTGTTTTTT.

J is TRBJ1-1 and V is TRBV6-5, with TRBD1 matching over 9 bases. Per germline, CDR1 MNHEY and CDR2 SVGAGI. V lost 5 bases and J lost 4; bases outside the gene matches: 5. This CDR3 is built from 14 residues. DNA for the CDR3: TGTGCCAGCAGTAGACAGGGGGGTCGCACTGAAGCTTTCTTT. This codes for CASSRQGGRTEAFF.

This chain uses TRBV5-4 with TRBJ1-2; D ambiguous. Trimming pared 0 bases from V and 4 bases from J, leaving 19 bases between. The germline CDR1 and CDR2 sequences are SGHNT and YYREEE (reference sequence). The CDR3 length is 17 residues. The chain's CDR3 is CASSLASGRPRVYGYTF. CDR3 nucleotides: TGTGCCAGCAGCTTGGCCTCAGGCCGACCTCGAGTCTATGGCTACACCTTC.

This chain uses TRBV2 with TRBJ1-1, with D possibly being TRBD1 (6 bases). V was shortened by 6 bases and J by 8 bases, with 25 bases between the two germline ends. This CDR3 spans 16 amino acids. The V gene's germline CDR1 is SNHLY and CDR2 FYNNEI. CDR3 region: CASRGGGDTPLPEAFF. CDR3 sequence (DNA): TGTGCCAGCAGAGGGGGGGGTGACACTCCGCTCCCAGAAGCTTTCTTT.

This chain uses TRBV19 with TRBJ2-6, with D possibly being TRBD1 (7 bases). This CDR3 comprises 18 residues. Between the trimmed V and J ends, which lost 3 bases and 1 base, there was a span of 16 bases. Germline CDR1 reads LNHDA; CDR2 reads SQIVND (reference sequence). CDR3 region: CASSIYPQGRSGANVLTF. The CDR3 DNA follows: TGTGCCAGTAGTATTTATCCACAGGGGAGGTCTGGGGCCAACGTCCTGACTTTC.

This clone was counted ten times or more. This chain connects TRBV27 to TRBJ1-2; 7 nucleotides align to TRBD1. This CDR3 is 14 amino acids long. CDR1 is MNHEY and CDR2 is SMNVEV in the germline V gene (reference sequence). V shed 3 bases, J shed 5 bases, and the junction held 6 bases outside the gene matches. The CDR3 DNA sequence: TGTGCCAGCAGTTTGACAGGGAATGCTTATGGCTACACCTTC. Residues: CASSLTGNAYGYTF.

This sequence joins TRBV5-1 and TRBJ2-5, with TRBD1 matching 7 bases. The CDR3 contains 14 residues. Germline V CDR1 and CDR2: SGHRS, YFSETQ. V lost 4 bases to trimming and J lost 2 bases; unmatched junction nucleotides: 5. CDR3 in amino acids: CASSSRTGQETQYF. The CDR3 DNA follows: TGCGCCAGCAGCAGCCGGACAGGTCAAGAGACCCAGTACTTC.

This clone is a singleton in its sample. This chain connects TRBV30 to TRBJ2-7, with TRBD2 identical over 9 bases. The CDR3 covers 14 residues. V shed 3 bases and J 2 bases; nucleotides not matched to a gene: 5. Germline CDR1 and CDR2: GTSNPN and SVGIG (reference sequence). The CDR3 spells CAWRRLAGPYEQYF. CDR3 sequence (DNA): TGTGCCTGGAGACGGCTAGCGGGGCCCTACGAGCAGTACTTC. Full variable domain (remainder filled in from reference TRBV30 and TRBJ2-7): SQTIHQWPATLVQPVGSPLSLECTVEGTSNPNLYWYRQAAGRGLQLLFYSVGIGQISSEVPQNLSASRPQDRQFILSSKKLLLSDSGFYLCAWRRLAGPYEQYFGPGTRLTVT.

V is TRBV7-6 and J is TRBJ1-3; a weak D match, TRBD1 (5 bases). Trimming pared 5 bases from V and 0 bases from J, leaving 11 bases between. CDR3 size: 15 residues. In germline, CDR1 is SGHVS, CDR2 FNYEAQ. The CDR3 region is CASSPRVLSGNTIYF. As DNA, the CDR3 is TGTGCCAGCAGCCCCAGGGTCCTCTCTGGAAACACCATATATTTT.

This sequence joins TRBV5-6 and TRBJ2-7; 12 bases are a match to TRBD2. V trimming: 3 bases; J trimming: 2 bases; junction bases outside the gene matches: 3. Germline CDR1 SGHDT, CDR2 YYEEEE. This CDR3 contains 15 residues. The CDR3 spells CASSWTSGNPYEQYF. CDR3 nucleotides: TGTGCCAGCAGCTGGACTAGCGGGAATCCCTACGAGCAGTACTTC.

The rearrangement links TRBV25-1 to TRBJ1-2, with D perhaps matching TRBD1 (5 bases). Germline CDR1 is MGHDK and CDR2 is SYGVNS. Trimming stripped 1 base from V and 3 bases from J, with 6 bases between. The CDR3 consists of 13 residues. The CDR3 DNA sequence: TGTGCCAGCAGTGAATTGACAGACTATGGCTACACCTTC. Residues: CASSELTDYGYTF.

This chain joins TRBV3-1 (or the pseudogene TRBV3-2) and TRBJ1-1; D unclear. Trimming shortened V by 2 bases and J by 8 bases, and 9 bases separated the two germline ends. CDR3 length: 12 amino acids. Germline V gene data show CDR1 as LGHDT and CDR2 as YNNKEL (reference sequence). Here the CDR3 reads CASSQSFYEAFF. The CDR3 DNA follows: TGTGCCAGCAGCCAATCGTTCTACGAAGCTTTCTTT.

The chain couples TRBV5-1 to TRBJ2-2; 11 bases are shared with TRBD2. This CDR3 is built from 16 residues. Germline assignment: CDR1 SGHRS and CDR2 YFSETQ. V lost 4 bases and J lost 3; bases outside the gene matches: 5. The DNA for the CDR3 is TGCGCCAGCAGCATAACTAGCGGGGGTGACACCGGGGAGCTGTTTTTT. Residues: CASSITSGGDTGELFF.

This clone was counted a few times. V gene TRBV29-1 combines with J gene TRBJ1-2; 10 bases line up with TRBD1. The CDR3 has 13 amino acids. Germline lookup yields CDR1 SQVTM and CDR2 ANQGSEA. J was trimmed by 4 bases and V by 6 bases; bases with no gene match: 5. The CDR3 DNA is TGCAGCGTGACAGGGGGCCAGGGCTATGGCTACACCTTC. Its translation: CSVTGGQGYGYTF.

The chain carries TRBV18 and TRBJ1-1; TRBD1 is a possible D gene (5 bases). The CDR3 consists of 14 residues. Germline V lookup: CDR1 KGHSH, CDR2 LQKENI. The V end lost 8 bases, the J end lost 2 bases, and 15 bases lay between the germline ends. Written as DNA, the CDR3 is TGTGCCAGCAGAAAGGCAGGGTCTAACACTGAAGCTTTCTTT. Amino acids: CASRKAGSNTEAFF.

The V gene is TRBV25-1, the J gene TRBJ1-1; D is ambiguous. Trimming pared 6 bases from V and 0 bases from J, leaving 11 bases between. Germline V gene data show CDR1 as MGHDK and CDR2 as SYGVNS. The CDR3 is 14 residues long. Here the CDR3 reads CASSPSAVNTEAFF. For the CDR3, the DNA is TGTGCCAGCAGCCCCTCGGCGGTGAACACTGAAGCTTTCTTT.

V and J are TRBV5-1 and TRBJ2-2; TRBD1 agrees at 7 bases. Germline V CDR1 and CDR2: SGHRS, YFSETQ. With V trimmed by 1 base and J by 3 bases, 6 bases remained unmatched. The CDR3 is made up of 16 amino acids. In nucleotides, the CDR3 is TGCGCCAGCAGCTTGAAAGGTCAGGGGGACACCGGGGAGCTGTTTTTT. Translating it yields CASSLKGQGDTGELFF.

V usage is TRBV15 and J usage is TRBJ2-4, with D possibly matching TRBD2 (6 bases). The V end was cut by 5 bases, the J end by 7 bases, with 12 bases between. The CDR3 is made up of 13 amino acids. Germline assignment: CDR1 LNHNV and CDR2 YYDKDF (reference sequence). CDR3 DNA sequence: TGTGCCACCAGCGACAGCCGGGGGAACATTCAGTACTTC. Translated: CATSDSRGNIQYF.

The V and J genes are TRBV11-3 and TRBJ2-1; 12 bases fit TRBD2. Germline loops: CDR1 SGHNT, CDR2 YENEEA. The CDR3 sequence is 15 residues long. V was pared by 1 base and J by 6 bases, with 1 base of the junction left unmatched. CDR3 bases: TGTGCCAGCAGCTTAGGGACTAGCGGGGCCAATGAGCAGTTCTTC. Translating it yields CASSLGTSGANEQFF. The full variable domain, in which reference TRBV11-3 and TRBJ2-1 provide the parts outside the CDR3, is EAGVVQSPRYKIIEKKQPVAFWCNPISGHNTLYWYLQNLGQGPELLIRYENEEAVDDSQLPKDRFSAERLKGVDSTLKIQPAELGDSAVYLCASSLGTSGANEQFFGPGTRLTVL.

This clone was seen only once. The CDR3 loop reads CASSQGLYSDSFVTQHF. In DNA, the CDR3 is TGTGCCAGCAGCCAAGGTCTGTACTCAGACAGTTTCGTAACCCAGCATTTT. The J gene is TRBJ1-5, the V gene TRBV4-2, with a possible D match to TRBD1 (5 bases). The germline V gene encodes CDR1 LGHNA and CDR2 YNFKEQ. The CDR3 is 17 amino acids. V lost 1 base to trimming and J lost 11 bases, with 24 bases between them.

The chain combines TRBV5-1 with TRBJ1-3; D is possibly TRBD1 (6 bases). This CDR3 contains 16 residues. Germline CDR1 reads SGHRS; CDR2 reads YFSETQ. V lost 4 bases and J lost 0, with 14 bases in between. In DNA form, the CDR3 reads TGCGCCAGCAGCCAAAGCCCACAGGGCTCTGGAAACACCATATATTTT. Residues: CASSQSPQGSGNTIYF. The full variable domain, with the rest looked up from reference TRBV5-1 and TRBJ1-3, is KAGVTQTPRYLIKTRGQQVTLSCSPISGHRSVSWYQQTPGQGLQFLFEYFSETQRNKGNFPGRFSGRQFSNSRSEMNVSTLELGDSALYLCASSQSPQGSGNTIYFGEGSWLTVV.

The chain combines TRBV19 with TRBJ1-1; 7 nucleotides line up with TRBD1. The CDR3 has 14 residues. J gave up 4 bases and V 0 bases, and 2 bases lay outside the gene matches. Germline CDR1 LNHDA, CDR2 SQIVND (reference sequence). CDR3 sequence reads: CASSIDTGATEAFF. In DNA, the CDR3 is TGTGCCAGTAGTATAGATACAGGGGCCACTGAAGCTTTCTTT. Full variable domain (rest looked up from reference TRBV19 and TRBJ1-1): DGGITQSPKYLFRKEGQNVTLSCEQNLNHDAMYWYRQDPGQGLRLIYYSQIVNDFQKGDIAEGYSVSREKKESFPLTVTSAQKNPTAFYLCASSIDTGATEAFFGQGTRLTVV.

The rearrangement uses TRBV10-2 and TRBJ1-5; the match to TRBD1 covers 9 bases. With V trimmed by 2 bases and J by 4 bases, 9 bases remained unmatched. The V gene's germline CDR1 is WSHSY and CDR2 SAAADI. The CDR3 extends over 17 amino acids. The CDR3 sequence is CASSEDIGQGLNQPQHF. The CDR3 DNA reads as TGCGCCAGCAGTGAGGATATAGGACAGGGGTTGAATCAGCCCCAGCATTTT.

V and J are TRBV19 and TRBJ1-3; TRBD1 agrees at 7 bases. Trimming at V came to 6 bases and at J to 4 bases, leaving 9 bases not matched to a gene. The CDR3 is 15 residues long. Germline V gives CDR1 LNHDA, CDR2 SQIVND (reference sequence). CDR3 sequence reads: CASSQQGLAGNTIYF. The CDR3, as DNA: TGTGCCAGTAGCCAACAGGGGTTGGCGGGAAACACCATATATTTT.